This T cell receptor beta chain was captured in a study of shared clonotypes between healthy human individuals. Background on the study: Each donor had three CD4 naive, three CD4 memory, two CD8 naive and one CD8 memory plate. Study-level points and caveats: With a handful of donors compared, about 5.2% of naive CD4 clonotypes were shared. Only blood was sampled, and tissue TCR repertoires likely differ from blood ones.

V was pared by 2 bases and J by 0 bases, with 18 bases between. Germline CDR1 is SNHLY and CDR2 is FYNNEI. This CDR3 has 18 residues. TCRdb keeps only in-frame clones here, not all; method: immunoSEQ multiplex PCR. The table has more than 1 million clones, approximately 80% seen once. Points on this clone: What it binds is unknown.

There were only Caucasian adults among the donors, and all lived in Nashville, Tennessee. The clonotype originates from a man aged 18 to 29 in good health. Some clones in this sample may be carry-over from other donors' samples. The V gene is TRBV2, the J gene TRBJ2-3; the D gene could be TRBD1 or TRBD2 (5 bases each). Sequences were obtained from memory CD4+ T cells from PBMCs. The subset is: CD45RA-negative fraction. The CDR3, as DNA: TGTGCCAGCAGTGAATTTCTGTCCGGGGCAACTAGCACAGATACGCAGTATTTT. Residues: CASSEFLSGATSTDTQYF.